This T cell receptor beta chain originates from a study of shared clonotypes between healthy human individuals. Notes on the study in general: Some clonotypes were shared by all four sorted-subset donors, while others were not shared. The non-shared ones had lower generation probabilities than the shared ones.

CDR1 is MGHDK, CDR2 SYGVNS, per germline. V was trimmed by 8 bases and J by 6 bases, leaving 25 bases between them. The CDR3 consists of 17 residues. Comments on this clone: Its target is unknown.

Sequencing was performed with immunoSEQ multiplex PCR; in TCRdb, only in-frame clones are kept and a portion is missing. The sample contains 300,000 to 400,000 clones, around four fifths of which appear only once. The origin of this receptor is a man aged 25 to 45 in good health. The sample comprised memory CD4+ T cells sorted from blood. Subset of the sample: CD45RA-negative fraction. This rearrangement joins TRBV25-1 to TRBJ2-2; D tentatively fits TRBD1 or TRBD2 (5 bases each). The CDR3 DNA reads TGTGCCAGCTGGCTTGAGGGGCAGGGCCCTTATCCCGGGGAGCTGTTTTTT. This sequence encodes CASWLEGQGPYPGELFF.